The rows below give T cell receptor beta chains drawn from one sample of a study of T cell repertoires in cytomegalovirus infection. From the reads, TCRdb called clonotypes with MiXCR, one entry per CDR3 protein. Among about 740,000 distinct CDR3 sequences listed, roughly a third were seen once. The sequenced sample was PBMCs. Receptor source: a human donor in good health (CMV status not recorded). Some clones in this sample may be carry-over from other donors' samples. CDR3s include the opening cysteine and the closing phenylalanine or tryptophan. The D gene is left open where the match is weak. Size values are once, few and many counts, or a class for expanded clones, and some rows have none.

V gene: TRBV11-2; J gene: TRBJ1-4; D gene: .; clone size: .; CDR3 DNA: TGTGCCAGCAGCTTAGGGCAAAACGGCTACAATGAAAAACTGTTTTTT; CDR3 protein: CASSLGQNGYNEKLFF
V gene: TRBV28; J gene: TRBJ2-1; D gene: TRBD1; clone size: .; CDR3 DNA: TGTGCCAGCAGTCATCCGGGACAGGGCTCCTACAATGAGCAGTTCTTC; CDR3 protein: CASSHPGQGSYNEQFF
V gene: TRBV12-3/TRBV12-4; J gene: TRBJ1-5; D gene: TRBD1; clone size: .; CDR3 DNA: TGTGCCAGCAGCAAACGACAGGGAGGCAATCAGCCCCAGCATTTT; CDR3 protein: CASSKRQGGNQPQHF
V gene: TRBV10-3; J gene: TRBJ1-1; D gene: .; clone size: few; CDR3 DNA: TGTGCCATCAGTGAGTCGGAAGGGCGGAACACTGAAGCTTTCTTT; CDR3 protein: CAISESEGRNTEAFF
V gene: TRBV7-2; J gene: TRBJ1-2; D gene: .; clone size: .; CDR3 DNA: TGTGCCAGCGGCCCGGGGGGGCGGGGCTACACCTTC; CDR3 protein: CASGPGGRGYTF
V gene: TRBV5-6; J gene: TRBJ2-1; D gene: TRBD2; clone size: few; CDR3 DNA: TGTGCCAGCAGCTTTCCCTGGCGGGGGGGGAATGAGCAGTTCTTC; CDR3 protein: CASSFPWRGGNEQFF
V gene: TRBV7-6; J gene: TRBJ2-1; D gene: TRBD2; clone size: .; CDR3 DNA: TGTGCCAGCAGGCCGGGACTAGCGGGAGGGCCGTCGTCCTACAATGAGCAGTTCTTC; CDR3 protein: CASRPGLAGGPSSYNEQFF
V gene: TRBV19; J gene: TRBJ1-2; D gene: .; clone size: few; CDR3 DNA: TGTGCCAGTTCGGACAGCCAGAATCCTAACTATGGCTACACCTTC; CDR3 protein: CASSDSQNPNYGYTF
V gene: TRBV7-6; J gene: TRBJ2-7; D gene: TRBD1; clone size: .; CDR3 DNA: TGTGCCAGCAGCTTAGCGGGGACAGGGGACGAGCAGTACTTC; CDR3 protein: CASSLAGTGDEQYF
V gene: TRBV7-9; J gene: TRBJ2-6; D gene: TRBD1; clone size: .; CDR3 DNA: TGTGCCAGCAGCTTAGCGATCCGGGACAGGGGCCGGACCAGGAGCTCTGGGGCCAACGTCCTGACTTTC; CDR3 protein: CASSLAIRDRGRTRSSGANVLTF
V gene: TRBV28; J gene: TRBJ2-7; D gene: TRBD1; clone size: once; CDR3 DNA: TGTGCCTCCGTGACAGGGGGTTATGACGAGCAGTACTTC; CDR3 protein: CASVTGGYDEQYF
V gene: TRBV19; J gene: TRBJ1-3; D gene: .; clone size: many; CDR3 DNA: TGTGCCAGTAGTACTGGGACTGGAAACACCATATATTTT; CDR3 protein: CASSTGTGNTIYF
V gene: TRBV6-6; J gene: TRBJ1-2; D gene: .; clone size: few; CDR3 DNA: TGTGCCAGCATCGACCGGGCCTCAACCGGCTATGGCTACACCTTC; CDR3 protein: CASIDRASTGYGYTF
V gene: TRBV7-2; J gene: TRBJ1-1; D gene: .; clone size: .; CDR3 DNA: TGTGCCAGCCGCGCATCACCCCGGGCTTTCTTT; CDR3 protein: CASRASPRAFF
V gene: TRBV15; J gene: TRBJ2-1; D gene: TRBD2; clone size: few; CDR3 DNA: TGTGCCACCAGCAGAAACCCGGGACTAGGGGGGGACAATGAGCAGTTCTTC; CDR3 protein: CATSRNPGLGGDNEQFF
V gene: TRBV7-2; J gene: TRBJ2-3; D gene: .; clone size: .; CDR3 DNA: TGTGCCAGCAGCTTTAGTCTTCGACAGGCAGCTAGCACAGATACGCAGTATTTT; CDR3 protein: CASSFSLRQAASTDTQYF
V gene: TRBV2; J gene: TRBJ1-1; D gene: .; clone size: .; CDR3 DNA: TGTGCCAGCAGTGTGTTGCAGGGGTCGGCTGAAGCTTTCTTT; CDR3 protein: CASSVLQGSAEAFF
V gene: TRBV5-4; J gene: TRBJ2-5; D gene: TRBD2; clone size: .; CDR3 DNA: TGTGCCAGCAGCTTGAGTGGCGGGAGAAAGGAAGAGACCCAGTACTTC; CDR3 protein: CASSLSGGRKEETQYF
V gene: TRBV10-3; J gene: TRBJ1-2; D gene: TRBD1; clone size: .; CDR3 DNA: TGTGCCATCACTAGGGACAGGCATTTCGATGGCTACACCTTC; CDR3 protein: CAITRDRHFDGYTF
V gene: TRBV30; J gene: TRBJ1-1; D gene: .; clone size: .; CDR3 DNA: TGTGCCTGGAGCCCCCGCGGGGACCTACTCCCTGAAGCTTTCTTT; CDR3 protein: CAWSPRGDLLPEAFF
V gene: TRBV7-9; J gene: TRBJ2-5; D gene: .; clone size: .; CDR3 DNA: TGTGCCAGCAGCTTGAGGGAGTACCAAGAGACCCAGTACTTC; CDR3 protein: CASSLREYQETQYF
V gene: TRBV7-9; J gene: TRBJ2-2; D gene: TRBD1; clone size: .; CDR3 DNA: TGTGCCAGCAGCGGGGACAGAGCGAACACCGGGGAGCTGTTTTTT; CDR3 protein: CASSGDRANTGELFF
V gene: TRBV5-1; J gene: TRBJ2-5; D gene: TRBD2; clone size: few; CDR3 DNA: TGCGCCAGCAGCTGGGGACTAGCGGTGTCATGGGGTGAGACCCAGTACTTC; CDR3 protein: CASSWGLAVSWGETQYF
V gene: TRBV3-1; J gene: TRBJ2-7; D gene: .; clone size: .; CDR3 DNA: TGTGCCAGCAGCCAAGAGGTGGGGAACTACGAGCAGTACTTC; CDR3 protein: CASSQEVGNYEQYF
V gene: TRBV7-2; J gene: TRBJ2-7; D gene: .; clone size: few; CDR3 DNA: TGTGCCAGCAGCTTCACCTCCACCTACGAGCAGTACTTC; CDR3 protein: CASSFTSTYEQYF
V gene: TRBV20-1; J gene: TRBJ1-2; D gene: .; clone size: .; CDR3 DNA: TGCAGTGCGCCTGACAGTAAATCGTACGGCTACACCTTC; CDR3 protein: CSAPDSKSYGYTF
V gene: TRBV7-3; J gene: TRBJ1-6; D gene: .; clone size: few; CDR3 DNA: TGTGCCAGCAGCTTAAAACAGGCGGGTTCACCCCTCCACTTT; CDR3 protein: CASSLKQAGSPLHF
V gene: TRBV5-1; J gene: TRBJ1-1; D gene: TRBD1; clone size: .; CDR3 DNA: TGCGCCAGCAGCTGGCCGGGACAGGGCCCCTCCGAACGCTACCTTAAGAGAGCTTTCTTT; CDR3 protein: CASSWPGQGPSERYLKRAFF
V gene: TRBV7-8; J gene: TRBJ1-5; D gene: .; clone size: many; CDR3 DNA: TGTGCCAGCAGCTTATTAGTGGGGGCCGCAGGCAATCAGCCCCAGCATTTT; CDR3 protein: CASSLLVGAAGNQPQHF
V gene: TRBV6-1; J gene: TRBJ2-7; D gene: .; clone size: few; CDR3 DNA: TGTGCCAGCAGTGTTACGCATTCTAACGAGCAGTACTTC; CDR3 protein: CASSVTHSNEQYF
V gene: TRBV5-6; J gene: TRBJ1-1; D gene: .; clone size: .; CDR3 DNA: TGTGCCAGCAGCTTGGAACCCAGGGATGACACTGAAGCTTTCTTT; CDR3 protein: CASSLEPRDDTEAFF
V gene: TRBV7-3; J gene: TRBJ2-6; D gene: TRBD1; clone size: few; CDR3 DNA: TGTGCCAGCAGCCCGGACAGGGGGAGAGCTGGGGCCAACGTCCTGACTTTC; CDR3 protein: CASSPDRGRAGANVLTF
V gene: TRBV6-4; J gene: TRBJ2-3; D gene: TRBD2; clone size: .; CDR3 DNA: TGTGCCAGCAGTGTTGGGACTAGCGGGGATTCTTCTAGCACAGATACGCAGTATTTT; CDR3 protein: CASSVGTSGDSSSTDTQYF
V gene: TRBV27; J gene: TRBJ1-5; D gene: .; clone size: .; CDR3 DNA: TGTGCCAGCAGTTTATACTCCGAACAGCCCCAGCATTTT; CDR3 protein: CASSLYSEQPQHF
V gene: TRBV5-6; J gene: TRBJ1-1; D gene: .; clone size: .; CDR3 DNA: TGTGCCAGCAGCTTTTTGGACAAGAACACTGAAGCTTTCTTT; CDR3 protein: CASSFLDKNTEAFF
V gene: TRBV28; J gene: TRBJ1-5; D gene: .; clone size: few; CDR3 DNA: TGTGCCAGCACGGTGAGACAGGAAATCAATCAGCCCCAGCATTTT; CDR3 protein: CASTVRQEINQPQHF